This T cell receptor beta chain is drawn from a study of T cell responses to AZD1222 COVID-19 vaccine. Study-level information: Analyses pooled second doses at about 4 or about 12 weeks.

Some clones are missing from TCRdb's copy, which holds only in-frame ones; the method was immunoSEQ multiplex PCR. The profile shows about 120,000 clones, approximately 90% of them singletons. As for this clone: The antigen is not known.

Study-wide findings and caveats: The donor group comprised mostly white British people and more females; the analysis possibly underestimated clonal diversity.

Per germline, CDR1 LNHNV and CDR2 YYDKDF (reference sequence). The germline V and J ends were trimmed by 3 bases and 2 bases, with 7 bases remaining between them. The CDR3 sequence is 13 residues long. V and J are TRBV15 and TRBJ2-5; a weak D match, TRBD2 (5 bases). The source is an adult in good health. The sequenced sample was peripheral blood, obtained on day 0 of AZD1222 vaccination. CDR3 sequence (DNA): TGTGCCACCAGCAGGGACTTTCAAGAGACCCAGTACTTC. Translation: CATSRDFQETQYF.